These 24 T cell receptor beta chains were sequenced from one sample in a study of early T cells in non-severe SARS-CoV-2 infection. One entry per CDR3 protein, called by TCRdb with MiXCR from the 5' RACE reads. Altogether tens of thousands of distinct CDR3 sequences are present, roughly 4.5% being singletons, with the ten largest covering under 13%. Sequenced input: whole blood. Receptors were obtained from an adult who was a healthcare worker with PCR-confirmed SARS-CoV-2 infection or an uninfected control (not recorded which).

This clonotype was seen more than once but under ten times. The rearrangement uses TRBV10-1 and TRBJ2-3; D is ambiguous. The CDR3 is 13 amino acids. The germline CDR1 and CDR2 sequences are WNHNN and SYGVQD (reference sequence). Trimming pared 0 bases from V and 5 bases from J, leaving 6 bases between. The CDR3 DNA is TGCGCCAGCAGTGAGTCCGTAGGAGATACGCAGTATTTT. Protein: CASSESVGDTQYF.

The table lists this clonotype with a few counts. The genes are TRBV14 and TRBJ1-1; possible D gene TRBD1, 5 bases. Trimming took 6 bases from V and 7 from J, leaving 21 bases between them. The CDR3 spans 15 residues. Germline loops: CDR1 SGHDN, CDR2 FVKESK. In nucleotides, the CDR3 is TGTGCCAGCAGACGAACCGGGACCACTCTTAGTGAAGCTTTCTTT. Amino acids: CASRRTGTTLSEAFF.

This clonotype came up a few times. Here the CDR3 omits its conserved ending phenylalanine or tryptophan, so a read error is the likely source. The DNA is left out, because the CDR3 cannot be placed on it with certainty; the CDR3 is given as TCRdb lists it. This rearrangement joins TRBV27 to TRBJ2-1; no DNA check was done on the table's D call, TRBD2. In germline, CDR1 is MNHEY, CDR2 SMNVEV (reference sequence). Counting both end residues, the CDR3 totals 12 amino acids. The CDR3 spells CASSSIAGGPVY.

The V and J genes are TRBV19 and TRBJ2-1; D unresolved. Germline V gene sequence: CDR1 LNHDA, CDR2 SQIVND (reference sequence). The CDR3 sequence is 14 residues long. Trimming shortened V by 9 bases and J by 0 bases, and 12 bases separated the two germline ends. CDR3 DNA sequence: TGTGCCAGCACGCTCAGGAGCTCCTACAATGAGCAGTTCTTC. Residues: CASTLRSSYNEQFF. The whole variable domain, remainder taken from reference TRBV19 and TRBJ2-1, is DGGITQSPKYLFRKEGQNVTLSCEQNLNHDAMYWYRQDPGQGLRLIYYSQIVNDFQKGDIAEGYSVSREKKESFPLTVTSAQKNPTAFYLCASTLRSSYNEQFFGPGTRLTVL.

This clonotype was seen a handful of times. This sequence joins TRBV12-3 or TRBV12-4 and TRBJ2-3; 7 bases agree with TRBD1. V lost 7 bases and J lost 2; bases outside the gene matches: 9. The CDR3 is made up of 15 amino acids. The DNA for the CDR3 is TGTGCCAGCACCGGAGGCCAGGGGGTCACAGATACGCAGTATTTT. It specifies CASTGGQGVTDTQYF.

The chain carries TRBV5-4 and TRBJ2-7, with D tentatively TRBD2 (5 bases). Trimming removed 7 bases from V and 5 bases from J, with 13 bases in between. Germline-derived CDR1 and CDR2 are SGHNT and YYREEE (reference sequence). The CDR3 contains 12 residues. In DNA, the CDR3 is TGTGCCAGCCACGGGGATTGGGACGAGCAGTACTTC. Translated, it gives CASHGDWDEQYF.

At least ten counts were recorded for this clonotype. V is TRBV11-2 and J is TRBJ2-2; perhaps TRBD1 as D (6 bases). Trimming cost V 1 base and J 4 bases, with 16 bases left between them. Germline lookup yields CDR1 SGHAT and CDR2 FQNNGV. The CDR3 is made up of 17 amino acids. CDR3 residues: CASSLALRTVGTGELFF. The CDR3 DNA sequence: TGTGCCAGCAGCTTAGCATTGAGGACAGTTGGCACCGGGGAGCTGTTTTTT.

This clonotype was seen at least ten times. V gene TRBV7-9 combines with J gene TRBJ2-6; D unclear. Germline assignment: CDR1 SEHNR and CDR2 FQNEAQ (reference sequence). The length of the CDR3 is 12 residues. V was clipped by 4 bases and J by 3 bases, with 1 base between them. Here the CDR3 DNA reads TGTGCCAGCAGCTATGGGGCCAACGTCCTGACTTTC. Encoded protein: CASSYGANVLTF.

This clonotype was observed at least ten times. The rearrangement uses TRBV4-1 and TRBJ2-7, with D uncertain. Trimming pared 0 bases from V and 1 base from J, leaving 7 bases between. This CDR3 has 14 amino acids. Germline CDR1 and CDR2: MGHRA and YSYEKL. DNA for the CDR3: TGCGCCAGCAGCCAAGATAGGATTTCCTACGAGCAGTACTTC. Its translation: CASSQDRISYEQYF.

This clonotype showed up many times. This chain links TRBV5-5 with TRBJ2-1; TRBD2 matches at 16 bases. Germline CDR1 SGHKS, CDR2 YYEKEE (reference sequence). Trimming cost V 3 bases and J 6 bases; bases outside gene matches: 12. The length of the CDR3 is 19 residues. The chain's CDR3 is CASSSGTSGRAAPGNEQFF. DNA for the CDR3: TGTGCCAGCAGCTCCGGGACTAGCGGGAGGGCCGCCCCGGGCAATGAGCAGTTCTTC.

This clonotype was recorded many times. The chain links TRBV28 to TRBJ2-7; 9 bases are shared with TRBD2. Germline V gene data show CDR1 as MDHEN and CDR2 as SYDVKM. This CDR3 region has 15 residues. V trimming: 0 bases; J trimming: 5 bases; junction bases outside the gene matches: 5. The CDR3 protein is CASSLWREGRDEQYF. The CDR3 DNA reads as TGTGCCAGCAGTTTATGGCGGGAGGGCCGGGACGAGCAGTACTTC.

This clonotype was picked up many times. V gene TRBV7-9 combines with J gene TRBJ1-2; 8 bases agree with TRBD1. The CDR3 is made up of 15 amino acids. Germline loops: CDR1 SEHNR, CDR2 FQNEAQ (reference sequence). V lost 5 bases to trimming and J lost 5 bases; unmatched junction nucleotides: 10. CDR3 sequence reads: CASSPRTGTGYGYTF. In DNA form, the CDR3 reads TGTGCCAGCAGCCCAAGGACAGGGACAGGATATGGCTACACCTTC.

This clonotype was observed many times. The DNA for the CDR3 is TGCGCCAGCAGCCAAGATCGGGGGAGCAATCAGCCCCAGCATTTT. Protein sequence: CASSQDRGSNQPQHF. V gene TRBV4-1 combines with J gene TRBJ1-5, with D perhaps TRBD1 (5 bases). The CDR3 consists of 15 residues. V lost 0 bases and J 1 base, leaving 7 bases between the germline ends. Germline V CDR1 and CDR2: MGHRA, YSYEKL.

This clonotype was found many times. The rearrangement links TRBV5-1 to TRBJ2-3, with D maybe TRBD2 (6 bases). Trimming stripped 6 bases from V and 0 bases from J, with 17 bases between. There are 16 residues in the CDR3. Germline values: CDR1 SGHRS, CDR2 YFSETQ. DNA for the CDR3: TGCGCCAGCACCCCCTTTAGCGGTACTAGCACAGATACGCAGTATTTT. It codes for CASTPFSGTSTDTQYF.

This chain uses TRBV7-9 with TRBJ1-3; unclear D gene. CDR3 size: 11 residues. Per the germline V gene, CDR1 is SEHNR and CDR2 is FQNEAQ (reference sequence). Deletions cut 6 bases from V and 11 bases from J, with 11 bases between. The CDR3 sequence: CASRADISIYF. CDR3 bases: TGTGCCAGCAGGGCAGACATTTCCATATATTTT.

This clonotype occurred many times. This sequence joins TRBV7-6 and TRBJ2-5, with 8 bases matching TRBD2. CDR3 length: 15 amino acids. Trimming at V came to 4 bases and at J to 3 bases, leaving 7 bases not matched to a gene. Per the germline V gene, CDR1 is SGHVS and CDR2 is FNYEAQ. The CDR3: CASSSPGLGKETQYF. CDR3 nucleotide sequence: TGTGCCAGCAGCTCGCCGGGACTAGGAAAAGAGACCCAGTACTTC.

The chain is built from TRBV20-1 and TRBJ2-7; tentatively, D is TRBD2 (6 bases). CDR1 and CDR2 (germline): DFQATT, SNEGSKA (reference sequence). CDR3 length: 13 amino acids. V shed 3 bases and J shed 3 bases, with 12 bases lying between them. The CDR3 is CSASPGVLYEQYF. In DNA form, the CDR3 reads TGCAGTGCTAGTCCGGGAGTCCTCTACGAGCAGTACTTC.

This clonotype showed up many times. V usage is TRBV29-1 and J usage is TRBJ2-7; TRBD2 aligns across 8 bases. Germline V gene lookup returns CDR1 SQVTM and CDR2 ANQGSEA. J was trimmed by 3 bases and V by 6 bases; bases with no gene match: 10. The CDR3 is 14 amino acids. The CDR3 region has the DNA TGCAGCGTCGCACCGGGACTAGGAGACTACGAGCAGTACTTC. Its protein product is CSVAPGLGDYEQYF.

This clonotype was seen ten or more times. The V gene is TRBV29-1, the J gene TRBJ1-4; TRBD1 matches at 9 bases. The CDR3 contains 16 residues. Trimming removed 7 bases from V and 0 bases from J; junction bases left unmatched: 9. CDR1 is SQVTM and CDR2 is ANQGSEA in the germline V gene. CDR3 residues: CSAAGTGRTTNEKLFF. CDR3 in DNA: TGCAGCGCCGCGGGGACAGGGCGGACAACTAATGAAAAACTGTTTTTT. The full variable domain, completed using reference TRBV29-1 and TRBJ1-4, is SAVISQKPSRDICQRGTSLTIQCQVDSQVTMMFWYRQQPGQSLTLIATANQGSEATYESGFVIDKFPISRPNLTFSTLTVSNMSPEDSSIYLCSAAGTGRTTNEKLFFGSGTQLSVL.

The table lists this clonotype with many counts. The genes are TRBV7-2 and TRBJ2-1, with D possibly being TRBD2 (6 bases). CDR3 length: 14 amino acids. V lost 7 bases and J 5 bases, leaving 15 bases between the germline ends. From germline, CDR1 is SGHTA and CDR2 FQGNSA. The CDR3 loop is CASNSGNFHNEQFF. DNA for the CDR3: TGTGCCAGCAATAGCGGAAATTTCCACAATGAGCAGTTCTTC.

V usage is TRBV28 and J usage is TRBJ2-2, with TRBD2 as a possible D gene (5 bases). The CDR3 loop spans 16 amino acids. Germline V lookup: CDR1 MDHEN, CDR2 SYDVKM. With 5 bases removed from V and 2 bases from J, the gap between germline ends came to 15 bases. The DNA for the CDR3 is TGTGCCAGCAGTATAGGAGGCTGGCCAAACACCGGGGAGCTGTTTTTT. Protein product: CASSIGGWPNTGELFF.

The chain couples TRBV25-1 to TRBJ2-2, with TRBD1 identical over 7 bases. CDR1 and CDR2 from the germline V gene are MGHDK and SYGVNS. The length of the CDR3 is 16 residues. Trimming took 4 bases from V and 3 from J; bases not matched to a gene: 8. The CDR3 sequence is CASSGQGVEDTGELFF. The CDR3 DNA sequence: TGTGCCAGCAGTGGACAGGGAGTTGAAGACACCGGGGAGCTGTTTTTT.

This clonotype was recorded many times. The J gene is TRBJ2-7, the V gene TRBV24-1, with D perhaps matching TRBD1 (5 bases). Germline loops: CDR1 KGHDR, CDR2 SFDVKD. Between the trimmed V and J ends, which lost 2 bases and 2 bases, there was a span of 12 bases. The CDR3 loop spans 15 amino acids. This CDR3 is CATSDSRTSPYEQYF. CDR3 nucleotide sequence: TGTGCCACCAGTGATTCCCGGACAAGCCCCTACGAGCAGTACTTC.

The rearrangement links TRBV20-1 to TRBJ1-1; D is uncertain. Germline lookup yields CDR1 DFQATT and CDR2 SNEGSKA (reference sequence). Trimming took off 6 bases at V and 2 bases at J, with 16 bases between the two ends. The CDR3 has 14 residues. The CDR3 loop reads CSAKLTGRNTEAFF. The CDR3 nucleotides read TGCAGTGCCAAGCTTACGGGGAGAAACACTGAAGCTTTCTTT.